This TCR beta chain was found in a study of naive and memory T cell subsets. An oligonucleotide containing a UMI was ligated to the 3' end of TCR cDNA. Whole-blood samples were around 2.3 ml of peripheral blood from healthy adult volunteers. Reverse transcription used DNase-treated unsorted total RNA, aiming for about 1 to 1000 ng. This clonotype appeared a few times. Its antigen is not identified. Ligated cDNA underwent four rounds of PCR with nested alpha and beta constant region primers and SP2. TCRdb passed the 5' RACE reads through MiXCR, listing each CDR3 protein once. The repertoire has about 62,000 distinct CDR3 sequences, more than 6% of them found once; the top ten carry 15% to 20%. Germline V gives CDR1 MDHEN, CDR2 SYDVKM. V lost 4 bases to trimming and J lost 9 bases, with 7 bases between them. The length of the CDR3 is 12 residues. Study-level findings and limits: Potentially, T cell activation and differentiation skew this RNA-based measurement.

The chain uses TRBV28 and TRBJ1-6, with D perhaps TRBD1 (5 bases). This sequence was found in a female donor in good health. The CDR3 DNA follows: TGTGCCAGCAGTTCTGGGGGTTCACCCCTCCACTTT. It encodes CASSSGGSPLHF.